These 27 T cell receptor beta chains came from one sample sequenced in a study of blood T cell repertoires in COVID-19. Produced via immunoSEQ multiplex PCR; TCRdb's table is partial and in-frame only. Here the sample spans roughly 150,000 clones, more than 60% being singletons. The sequenced sample consisted of peripheral blood. Source of these receptors: a man aged 70-80 years with acute or convalescent COVID-19.

The chain joins TRBV19 to TRBJ2-5; TRBD2 agrees at 11 bases. This CDR3 is built from 14 residues. The V segment lost 6 bases and the J segment 4 bases; nucleotides outside the gene matches: 4. CDR1 is LNHDA, CDR2 SQIVND, per germline (reference sequence). The CDR3 nucleotides read TGTGCCAGTAGCCAGCTAGCGGGGGGAGAGACCCAGTACTTC. It yields the protein CASSQLAGGETQYF.

J is TRBJ2-3 and V is TRBV9, with 7 bases that match TRBD2. The ends lost 0 bases at V and 2 bases at J; junction bases unmatched: 6. This CDR3 is 16 amino acids long. In germline, CDR1 is SGDLS, CDR2 YYNGEE. CDR3 protein: CASSVGSWDYTDTQYF. CDR3 coding DNA: TGTGCCAGCAGCGTAGGATCTTGGGACTACACAGATACGCAGTATTTT. The whole variable domain, filled in from reference TRBV9 and TRBJ2-3, reads DSGVTQTPKHLITATGQRVTLRCSPRSGDLSVYWYQQSLDQGLQFLIQYYNGEERAKGNILERFSAQQFPDLHSELNLSSLELGDSALYFCASSVGSWDYTDTQYFGPGTRLTVL.

V usage is TRBV6-1 and J usage is TRBJ2-3; possible D gene TRBD1, 6 bases. Germline values: CDR1 MNHNS, CDR2 SASEGT. Trimming stripped 2 bases from V and 4 bases from J, with 16 bases between. The CDR3 contains 16 residues. CDR3 region: CASSETRTVGADTQYF. The CDR3 nucleotides read TGTGCCAGCAGTGAAACCCGGACAGTCGGGGCAGATACGCAGTATTTT.

The rearrangement joins TRBV10-3 to TRBJ1-3; D is unclear. The CDR3 has 14 residues. Trimming shortened V by 0 bases and J by 9 bases, and 12 bases separated the two germline ends. The germline V gene encodes CDR1 ENHRY and CDR2 SYGVKD. CDR3 nucleotides: TGTGCCATCAGTGAGTCTTATGAGGGCGGCACCATATATTTT. Its translation: CAISESYEGGTIYF.

The chain joins TRBV10-3 to TRBJ1-1; 9 bases match TRBD1. Germline CDR1 is ENHRY and CDR2 is SYGVKD. V gave up 6 bases and J gave up 1 base; unmatched junction bases: 3. The CDR3 spans 14 residues. The CDR3 nucleotides read TGTGCCATCAGACGGACAGGGGAGAACACTGAAGCTTTCTTT. Translating it yields CAIRRTGENTEAFF.

This clone has just one count. The chain uses TRBV6-5 and TRBJ1-3; D may be TRBD1 (6 bases). V lost 7 bases and J 4 bases, leaving 17 bases between the germline ends. The CDR3 sequence is 15 residues long. CDR1 and CDR2 (germline): MNHEY, SVGAGI. CDR3 region: CASIKGQGSGNTIYF. DNA of the CDR3: TGTGCCAGCATTAAAGGGCAGGGGTCAGGAAACACCATATATTTT.

The chain combines TRBV10-3 with TRBJ1-1; D is possibly TRBD1 (6 bases). V lost 11 bases to trimming and J lost 4 bases, with 14 bases between them. In germline, CDR1 is ENHRY, CDR2 SYGVKD. This CDR3 contains 12 residues. The CDR3 DNA reads as TGTGCCGGAGGGGGGGGCGGCACTGAAGCTTTCTTT. The encoded protein is CAGGGGGTEAFF.

V is TRBV21-1 and J is TRBJ1-5; the table calls TRBD1, which could not be checked here. TRBV21-1 is deemed a pseudogene. The CDR3 is 18 amino acids. The CDR3, as DNA: TGTGCCAGCAGCAAGAGGACAGGGGGGGACGAAAACAATCAGCCCCAGCATTTT. Its translation: CASSKRTGGDENNQPQHF.

This clone was picked up a small number of times. V usage is TRBV14 and J usage is TRBJ1-3; D remains unclear. The CDR3 length is 13 residues. Germline lookup yields CDR1 SGHDN and CDR2 FVKESK. Trimming pared 3 bases from V and 7 bases from J, leaving 10 bases between. The CDR3 is CASSQGMRNTIYF. The CDR3 DNA follows: TGTGCCAGCAGCCAGGGTATGAGGAACACCATATATTTT. Together with reference TRBV14 and TRBJ1-3, the CDR3 gives the full variable domain: EAGVTQFPSHSVIEKGQTVTLRCDPISGHDNLYWYRRVMGKEIKFLLHFVKESKQDESGMPNNRFLAERTGGTYSTLKVQPAELEDSGVYFCASSQGMRNTIYFGEGSWLTVV.

CDR3 coding DNA: TGCGCCAGCAGCTTAGCGGAGCGAGATACGCAGTATTTT. This codes for CASSLAERDTQYF. The chain recombines TRBV5-1 with TRBJ2-3; D possibly corresponds to TRBD2 (5 bases). Trimming pared 2 bases from V and 5 bases from J, leaving 9 bases between. The CDR3 has 13 amino acids. Looked up from germline, CDR1 is SGHRS and CDR2 is YFSETQ.

The chain combines TRBV28 with TRBJ1-5; D unclear. Germline V CDR1 and CDR2: MDHEN, SYDVKM. Trimming removed 4 bases from V and 3 bases from J, with 10 bases in between. The CDR3 loop spans 14 amino acids. Here the CDR3 reads CASSSPGFNQPQHF. The CDR3 DNA sequence: TGTGCCAGCAGTTCACCGGGATTCAATCAGCCCCAGCATTTT.

The rearrangement uses TRBV5-1 and TRBJ1-2; 8 bases match TRBD1. The V gene end was trimmed by 4 bases and the J gene end by 6 bases; junction bases not matched to a gene: 5. Germline CDR1 and CDR2: SGHRS and YFSETQ. CDR3 length: 13 residues. CDR3 sequence (DNA): TGCGCCAGCAGCCTACAGGGGGGAGATGGCTACACCTTC. Encoded protein: CASSLQGGDGYTF.

The chain is built from TRBV5-4 and TRBJ1-3; 8 bases are shared with TRBD1. The CDR3 loop spans 13 amino acids. The ends lost 0 bases at V and 8 bases at J; junction bases unmatched: 1. The germline V gene encodes CDR1 SGHNT and CDR2 YYREEE (reference sequence). The CDR3 region is CASSLDRGDTIYF. DNA of the CDR3: TGTGCCAGCAGCTTGGACAGGGGGGACACCATATATTTT.

The genes are TRBV12-3 or TRBV12-4 and TRBJ1-4; 9 nucleotides align to TRBD1. The CDR3 is 12 residues long. V gave up 10 bases and J gave up 5 bases; unmatched junction bases: 2. DNA of the CDR3: TGTGCCACCGGACAGGGGAATGAAAAACTGTTTTTT. It is translated as CATGQGNEKLFF.

V is TRBV28 and J is TRBJ2-7, with TRBD1 matching over 7 bases. J was trimmed by 4 bases and V by 11 bases; bases with no gene match: 5. The germline V gene has CDR1 MDHEN and CDR2 SYDVKM. The CDR3 is 11 amino acids. The CDR3 loop reads CAVTGQYEQYF. The CDR3 nucleotides read TGTGCCGTGACGGGACAGTACGAGCAGTACTTC.

The gene calls are TRBV7-6 and TRBJ2-2, with 9 bases fitting TRBD1. J was trimmed by 3 bases and V by 6 bases; bases with no gene match: 8. There are 16 residues in the CDR3. The germline gives CDR1 SGHVS, CDR2 FNYEAQ. The CDR3 DNA sequence: TGTGCCAGCAGACTCACACAGGGGGCGTACACCGGGGAGCTGTTTTTT. Translation gives CASRLTQGAYTGELFF.

A few counts support this clone. This chain uses TRBV6-6 with TRBJ2-3, with TRBD2 matching over 8 bases. Germline-derived CDR1 and CDR2 are MNHNY and SVGAGI (reference sequence). Trimming removed 4 bases from V and 12 bases from J; junction bases left unmatched: 15. The CDR3 is 15 amino acids. CDR3 loop: CASSWSSGPGGSQYF. CDR3 coding DNA: TGTGCCAGCAGTTGGTCTAGCGGGCCCGGCGGATCCCAGTATTTT.

The rearrangement uses TRBV19 and TRBJ2-2; 13 nucleotides match TRBD2. This CDR3 has 15 amino acids. Germline-derived CDR1 and CDR2 are LNHDA and SQIVND (reference sequence). After removal of 8 bases from V and 7 bases from J, the junction contained 7 bases not matched to a gene. The CDR3 region is CASGLAGEQGGELFF. In nucleotides, the CDR3 is TGTGCCAGTGGACTAGCGGGAGAGCAAGGCGGGGAGCTGTTTTTT.

A few counts support this clone. This sequence joins TRBV19 and TRBJ1-1; D ambiguous. Per the germline V gene, CDR1 is LNHDA and CDR2 is SQIVND (reference sequence). CDR3 length: 11 amino acids. Trimming pared 2 bases from V and 6 bases from J, leaving 4 bases between. For the CDR3, the DNA is TGTGCCAGTAGTATATGGCCTGAAGCTTTCTTT. This translates into CASSIWPEAFF.

The chain combines TRBV6-5 with TRBJ1-6; no definite D call. The germline V gene has CDR1 MNHEY and CDR2 SVGAGI. V lost 6 bases, J lost 6 bases, and 15 bases lay in between. The CDR3 consists of 15 residues. The CDR3 loop reads CASRSGRIANSPLHF. For the CDR3, the DNA is TGTGCCAGCAGATCGGGTAGGATCGCTAATTCACCCCTCCACTTT.

This clone came up once. This sequence joins TRBV5-4 and TRBJ2-1; a possible D gene is TRBD2 (5 bases). V lost 0 bases, J lost 6 bases, and 16 bases lay in between. Germline V gene lookup returns CDR1 SGHNT and CDR2 YYREEE (reference sequence). This CDR3 has 16 residues. The CDR3 DNA reads TGTGCCAGCAGCTTGGCCCCGGGGTTAGGGTCCAATGAGCAGTTCTTC. This translates into CASSLAPGLGSNEQFF.

This clone was seen a few times. J is TRBJ1-2 and V is TRBV5-4; 7 bases map to TRBD1. This CDR3 has 14 residues. V gave up 1 base and J gave up 3 bases; unmatched junction bases: 3. Germline CDR1 SGHNT, CDR2 YYREEE (reference sequence). The CDR3 here is CASSLRTGDYGYTF. In DNA, the CDR3 is TGTGCCAGCAGCTTGCGGACAGGAGACTATGGCTACACCTTC.

This sequence joins TRBV27 and TRBJ2-1; D unresolved. V was cut by 6 bases and J by 6 bases, with 12 bases left in between. Germline CDR1 is MNHEY and CDR2 is SMNVEV (reference sequence). The CDR3 has 13 amino acids. CDR3 nucleotides: TGTGCCAGCAGCCTCTACTACTCCAATGAGCAGTTCTTC. Its protein is CASSLYYSNEQFF.

The rearrangement uses TRBV6-5 and TRBJ2-2; weak D call: TRBD2 (7 bases). Trimming took off 7 bases at V and 4 bases at J, with 13 bases between the two ends. Germline lookup yields CDR1 MNHEY and CDR2 SVGAGI. This CDR3 is 14 amino acids long. CDR3 loop: CASKGGFFTGELFF. Written as DNA, the CDR3 is TGTGCCAGCAAGGGGGGGTTTTTCACCGGGGAGCTGTTTTTT.

The chain uses TRBV7-2 and TRBJ2-1; no clear D. The germline V gene has CDR1 SGHTA and CDR2 FQGNSA. The CDR3 totals 16 residues. Trimming shortened V by 1 base and J by 0 bases, and 10 bases separated the two germline ends. Written as DNA, the CDR3 is TGTGCCAGCAGCTTAGAGTGGCACCGCTCCTACAATGAGCAGTTCTTC. Its protein is CASSLEWHRSYNEQFF.

This chain connects TRBV5-4 to TRBJ1-1; possible D gene TRBD1, 5 bases. The V gene's germline CDR1 is SGHNT and CDR2 YYREEE (reference sequence). The ends were cut back, 3 bases at V and 4 bases at J, with 16 bases in the middle. This CDR3 contains 15 residues. The CDR3 reads CASSSRVSLATEAFF. The DNA for the CDR3 is TGTGCCAGCAGCTCCAGGGTCTCACTGGCCACTGAAGCTTTCTTT.

This chain connects TRBV9 to TRBJ1-6, with D perhaps matching TRBD1 (6 bases). This CDR3 spans 15 amino acids. Germline V gene lookup returns CDR1 SGDLS and CDR2 YYNGEE. Trimming removed 0 bases at V and 5 bases at J, with 9 bases between. The DNA for the CDR3 is TGTGCCAGCAGCGTAGTGGCAGGGGATAATTCACCCCTCCACTTT. Translation: CASSVVAGDNSPLHF.